The source of this T cell receptor beta chain is a study of control samples from healthy donors and cancer patients. The CDR3 loop spans 15 amino acids. Germline lookup yields CDR1 SGHTS and CDR2 YDEGEE. The V gene lost 5 bases and the J gene lost 2 bases, with 14 bases spanning the gap. Generated by immunoSEQ multiplex PCR, the TCRdb table keeps only in-frame clones and is missing some. Among about 110,000 clones listed, 90% were seen once. The chain recombines TRBV5-8 with TRBJ1-3, with a tentative D call TRBD1 (6 bases). This sequence was found in a human donor in good health. The donor label of this sample is uncertain. Sequencing was performed on blood. In nucleotides, the CDR3 is TGTGCCAGCAGATCCGACAGGATCCCTGGAAACACCATATATTTT. It codes for CASRSDRIPGNTIYF.